These T cell receptor beta chains were read from a single sample in a study of Ad26.COV2.S vaccination and SARS-CoV-2 variants. Sequencing used immunoSEQ multiplex PCR; TCRdb keeps in-frame clones, though not all of them. The data hold about 480,000 clones, with roughly 85% observed a single time. Sequenced material: peripheral blood, taken in a trial of Ad26.COV2.S vaccine versus placebo. The receptors here all came from a person between 18 and 65 years old who received the Ad26.COV2.S COVID-19 vaccine or a placebo. The conserved cysteine and the conserved F or W are not part of the CDR3 here. Each record gives: CDR3 protein, V gene, D gene. The D gene is left open where the match is weak.

cdr3_aa: ASSRIAGQETQY; v_call: TRBV27; d_call: TRBD2
cdr3_aa: ASSGGNSYNEQF; v_call: TRBV9; d_call: NA
cdr3_aa: ASSSTGWTEAF; v_call: TRBV7-8; d_call: TRBD1
cdr3_aa: ASSVTGKLNTEAF; v_call: TRBV5-1; d_call: TRBD1
cdr3_aa: AWHPGGVLYEQY; v_call: TRBV30; d_call: TRBD1
cdr3_aa: ATSGGTGVLETQY; v_call: TRBV24-1; d_call: TRBD1
cdr3_aa: SSKEGLWSNNEQF; v_call: TRBV29-1; d_call: NA
cdr3_aa: ASSLHRDRVATEAF; v_call: TRBV11-2; d_call: TRBD1
cdr3_aa: ASSEDRYYGYT; v_call: TRBV5-4; d_call: NA
cdr3_aa: ATSDPTDRPSNEQF; v_call: TRBV24-1; d_call: NA
cdr3_aa: ASSPSVNEKLF; v_call: TRBV18; d_call: NA
cdr3_aa: ASSYSRRGEQF; v_call: TRBV6-5; d_call: NA
cdr3_aa: ASSLVGIGGEQF; v_call: TRBV11-3; d_call: NA
cdr3_aa: ATSRAKGGGEYLPYYEQY; v_call: TRBV15; d_call: NA
cdr3_aa: ASSFGQKSPLH; v_call: TRBV6-5; d_call: NA
cdr3_aa: ASSFVQGLKLF; v_call: TRBV3-1/TRBV3-2; d_call: NA
cdr3_aa: ASSRLAALGETQY; v_call: TRBV6-5; d_call: TRBD2
cdr3_aa: AWSGGRSGANVLT; v_call: TRBV30; d_call: NA
cdr3_aa: ASRRRTTAIYNEQF; v_call: TRBV5-5; d_call: NA
cdr3_aa: ASSLLGQGDYGYT; v_call: TRBV27; d_call: TRBD1
cdr3_aa: AMGRGDTQY; v_call: TRBV10-3; d_call: NA
cdr3_aa: AWMDGYGYT; v_call: TRBV30; d_call: NA
cdr3_aa: ASSLSPSVSYEQY; v_call: TRBV7-2; d_call: NA
cdr3_aa: ASREGQGNYYGYT; v_call: TRBV28; d_call: TRBD1
cdr3_aa: ASSYQASGTLGGEQF; v_call: TRBV6-2/TRBV6-3; d_call: TRBD2
cdr3_aa: ASSRTGHAIQETQY; v_call: TRBV5-4; d_call: NA
cdr3_aa: ASSSQGTSTDTQY; v_call: TRBV4-1; d_call: NA
cdr3_aa: ASSRTGKNTGELF; v_call: TRBV6-1; d_call: TRBD1
cdr3_aa: ASSLSRLNNQPQH; v_call: TRBV6-2/TRBV6-3; d_call: NA
cdr3_aa: ASSLEAPGISYGYT; v_call: TRBV5-1; d_call: NA
cdr3_aa: ASSLKTVLGTEAF; v_call: TRBV7-2; d_call: NA
cdr3_aa: ASSLGQDGKLF; v_call: TRBV27; d_call: NA
cdr3_aa: ASSLDGAGAKNIQY; v_call: TRBV5-1; d_call: NA
cdr3_aa: ASSARDRASNEQF; v_call: TRBV5-4; d_call: TRBD1
cdr3_aa: ASSYGQGDTEAF; v_call: TRBV6-5; d_call: TRBD1
cdr3_aa: ATSREWQGGTGELF; v_call: TRBV15; d_call: NA
cdr3_aa: ASRKNQPQH; v_call: TRBV28; d_call: NA
cdr3_aa: ASSPRVSYNSPLH; v_call: TRBV27; d_call: NA
cdr3_aa: ASSYGGRRDTEAF; v_call: TRBV6-2/TRBV6-3; d_call: NA
cdr3_aa: AWSDKNTEAF; v_call: TRBV30; d_call: NA
cdr3_aa: SASKSSYNEQF; v_call: TRBV20-1; d_call: NA
cdr3_aa: SARQGGTGNTIY; v_call: TRBV29-1; d_call: TRBD1
cdr3_aa: ASPTTGVAKNIQY; v_call: TRBV10-1; d_call: TRBD1
cdr3_aa: ASSVDGGGGPETQY; v_call: TRBV9; d_call: TRBD2